This TCR beta chain was captured in a study of blood T cell repertoires in COVID-19. Study information: The samples span acute and convalescent COVID-19 from the United States, Italy and Spain.

This CDR3 has 14 amino acids. The germline CDR1 and CDR2 sequences are SEHNR and FQNEAQ (reference sequence). V lost 3 bases and J lost 4; bases outside the gene matches: 5. The data were produced by immunoSEQ multiplex PCR, yet TCRdb's version contains in-frame clones alone and is incomplete. In the table there are about 89,000 clones, roughly four fifths of which are singletons. Material for sequencing was peripheral blood. The rearrangement links TRBV7-9 to TRBJ2-7; 8 positions agree with TRBD1. The source is a man aged 65-85 years with acute or convalescent COVID-19. This CDR3 is CASSFGTGRYEQYF. CDR3 sequence (DNA): TGTGCCAGCAGCTTTGGGACAGGAAGATACGAGCAGTACTTC.